The entry below describes one T cell receptor beta chain. Its antigen is still unknown. This CDR3 spans 14 amino acids. After removal of 7 bases from V and 6 bases from J, the junction contained 8 bases not matched to a gene. From germline, CDR1 is ENHRY and CDR2 SYGVKD. The data are from a study of cytomegalovirus exposure and HLA in healthy donors. Study-level findings and limits: Most of the CMV-associated TCR beta chains (in a later analysis) appeared to be HLA-restricted. Later, TCR association rates were found to vary by HLA locus, highest for DRB1 and lowest for HLA-C.

Researchers ran the PCR with 60 Vbeta and 13 Jbeta primers. Per the study methods: Unique TCR beta chains numbered around 80 million in a later analysis, with roughly 11 million shared. Sequenced by immunoSEQ multiplex PCR; TCRdb stores in-frame clones only, minus some. V, J and clone size are those of that table, while D and trimming were read from the DNA. Counted here are over 100,000 clones, roughly three quarters occurring once; the ten biggest clones make up 2.5% to 3%. This chain connects TRBV10-3 to TRBJ1-2, with 10 bases fitting TRBD1. The sample was PBMCs. This clonotype was obtained from a woman in her late teens or twenties in good health and CMV-seropositive. The DNA for the CDR3 is TGTGCCATCAAAGGGACAGGGGAAACCCATGGCTACACCTTC. It yields the protein CAIKGTGETHGYTF.